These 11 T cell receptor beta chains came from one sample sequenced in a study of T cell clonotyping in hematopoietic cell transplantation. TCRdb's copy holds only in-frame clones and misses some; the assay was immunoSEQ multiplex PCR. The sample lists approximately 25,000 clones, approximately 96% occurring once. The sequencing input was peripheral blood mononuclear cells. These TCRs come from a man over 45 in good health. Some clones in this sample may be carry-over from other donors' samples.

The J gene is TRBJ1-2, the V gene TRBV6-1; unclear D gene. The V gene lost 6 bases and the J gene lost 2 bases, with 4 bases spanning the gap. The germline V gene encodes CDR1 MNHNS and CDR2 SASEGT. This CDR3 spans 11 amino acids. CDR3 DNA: TGTGCCAGCAGACCCAACTATGGCTACACCTTC. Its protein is CASRPNYGYTF.

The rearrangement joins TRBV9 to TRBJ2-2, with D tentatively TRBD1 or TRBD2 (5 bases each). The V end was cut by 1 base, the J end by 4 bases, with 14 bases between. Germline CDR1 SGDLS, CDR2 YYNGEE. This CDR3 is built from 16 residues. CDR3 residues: CASSVTASGATGELFF. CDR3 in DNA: TGTGCCAGCAGCGTAACGGCATCCGGGGCCACCGGGGAGCTGTTTTTT.

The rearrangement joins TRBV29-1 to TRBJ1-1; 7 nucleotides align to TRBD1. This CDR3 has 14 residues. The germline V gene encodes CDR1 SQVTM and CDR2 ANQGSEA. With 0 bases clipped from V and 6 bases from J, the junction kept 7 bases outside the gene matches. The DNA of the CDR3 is TGCAGCGTTGAAGATGACCGACAGGGTGCTGAAGCTTTCTTT. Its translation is CSVEDDRQGAEAFF.

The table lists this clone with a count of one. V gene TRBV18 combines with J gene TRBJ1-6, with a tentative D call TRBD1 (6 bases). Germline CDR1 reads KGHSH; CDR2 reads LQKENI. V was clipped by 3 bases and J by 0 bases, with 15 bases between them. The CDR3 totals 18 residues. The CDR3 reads CASSPLTTGSSYNSPLHF. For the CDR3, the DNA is TGTGCCAGCTCACCCTTAACAACAGGGAGCTCCTATAATTCACCCCTCCACTTT.

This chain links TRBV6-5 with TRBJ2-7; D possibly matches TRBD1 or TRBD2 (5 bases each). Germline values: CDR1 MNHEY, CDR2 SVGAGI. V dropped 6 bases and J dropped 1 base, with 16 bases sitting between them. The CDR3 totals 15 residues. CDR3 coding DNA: TGTGCCAGCAGCTCTTGGGACGCTCAATCCTACGAGCAGTACTTC. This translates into CASSSWDAQSYEQYF.

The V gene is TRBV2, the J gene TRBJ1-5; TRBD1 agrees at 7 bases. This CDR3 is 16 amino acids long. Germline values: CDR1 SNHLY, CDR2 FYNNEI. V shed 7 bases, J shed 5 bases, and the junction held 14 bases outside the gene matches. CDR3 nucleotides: TGTGCCAGCAAAATTTACCGGGACAGAGTTTATCAGCCCCAGCATTTT. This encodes CASKIYRDRVYQPQHF.

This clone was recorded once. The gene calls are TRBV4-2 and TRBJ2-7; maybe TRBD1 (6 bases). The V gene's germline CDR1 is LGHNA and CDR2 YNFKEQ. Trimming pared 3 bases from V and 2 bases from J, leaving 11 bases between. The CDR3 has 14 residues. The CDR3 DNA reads TGTGCCAGCAGCCACGCCGGGACAACCTACGAGCAGTACTTC. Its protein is CASSHAGTTYEQYF.

The CDR3 DNA sequence: TGTGCCTGTTCCAGACTAGCGGGCCGAGTGAGCTCCTACGAGCAGTACTTC. Its protein product is CACSRLAGRVSSYEQYF. The genes are TRBV30 and TRBJ2-7; 10 positions match TRBD2. The V segment lost 6 bases and the J segment 0 bases; nucleotides outside the gene matches: 14. The CDR3 is made up of 17 amino acids. Germline CDR1 GTSNPN, CDR2 SVGIG (reference sequence).

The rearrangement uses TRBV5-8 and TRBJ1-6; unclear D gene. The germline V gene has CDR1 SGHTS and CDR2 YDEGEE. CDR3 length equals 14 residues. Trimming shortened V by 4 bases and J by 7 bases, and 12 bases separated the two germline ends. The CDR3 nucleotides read TGTGCCAGCAGCCCCGGACGGGTAAATTCACCCCTCCACTTT. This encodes CASSPGRVNSPLHF. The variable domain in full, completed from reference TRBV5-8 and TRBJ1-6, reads EAGVTQSPTHLIKTRGQQATLRCSPISGHTSVYWYQQALGLGLQFLLWYDEGEERNRGNFPPRFSGRQFPNYSSELNVNALELEDSALYLCASSPGRVNSPLHFGNGTRLTVT.

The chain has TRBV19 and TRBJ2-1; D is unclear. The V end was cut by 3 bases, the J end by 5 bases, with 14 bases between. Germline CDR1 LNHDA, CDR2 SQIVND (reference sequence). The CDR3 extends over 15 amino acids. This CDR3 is CASSILSQVDNEQFF. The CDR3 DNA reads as TGTGCCAGTAGTATCTTATCCCAGGTCGACAATGAGCAGTTCTTC. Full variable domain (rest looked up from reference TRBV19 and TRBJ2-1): DGGITQSPKYLFRKEGQNVTLSCEQNLNHDAMYWYRQDPGQGLRLIYYSQIVNDFQKGDIAEGYSVSREKKESFPLTVTSAQKNPTAFYLCASSILSQVDNEQFFGPGTRLTVL.

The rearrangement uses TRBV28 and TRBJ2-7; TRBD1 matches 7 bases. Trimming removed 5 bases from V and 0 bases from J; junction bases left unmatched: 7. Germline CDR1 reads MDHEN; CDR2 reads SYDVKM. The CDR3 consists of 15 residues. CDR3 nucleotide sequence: TGTGCCAGCAGTGGGGACAGCGTCTACTCCTACGAGCAGTACTTC. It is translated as CASSGDSVYSYEQYF. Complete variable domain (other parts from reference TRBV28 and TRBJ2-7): DVKVTQSSRYLVKRTGEKVFLECVQDMDHENMFWYRQDPGLGLRLIYFSYDVKMKEKGDIPEGYSVSREKKERFSLILESASTNQTSMYLCASSGDSVYSYEQYFGPGTRLTVT.